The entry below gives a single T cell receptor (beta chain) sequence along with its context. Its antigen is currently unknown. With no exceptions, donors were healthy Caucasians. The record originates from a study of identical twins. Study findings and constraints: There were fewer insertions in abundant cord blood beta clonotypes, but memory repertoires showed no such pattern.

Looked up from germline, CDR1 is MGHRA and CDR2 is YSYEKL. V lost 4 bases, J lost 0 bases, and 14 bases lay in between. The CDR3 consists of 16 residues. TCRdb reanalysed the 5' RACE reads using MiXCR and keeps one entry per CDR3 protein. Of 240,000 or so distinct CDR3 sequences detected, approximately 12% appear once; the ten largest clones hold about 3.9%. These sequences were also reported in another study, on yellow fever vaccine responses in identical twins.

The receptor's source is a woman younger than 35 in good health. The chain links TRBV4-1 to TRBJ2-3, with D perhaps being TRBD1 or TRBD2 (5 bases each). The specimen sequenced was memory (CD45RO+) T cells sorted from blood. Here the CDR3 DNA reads TGCGCCAGCAGCCCTTGGGACGATGCTAGCACAGATACGCAGTATTTT. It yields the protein CASSPWDDASTDTQYF.